The 19 T cell receptor beta chains below were found in one sample sequenced in a study of a mutant IDH1 vaccine in newly diagnosed glioma. Time point defined: week 35, safety follow-up. In every dose of vaccine, 300 ug of mutant IDH1 20-mer peptide was given alongside topical imiquimod. Data came from immunoSEQ multiplex PCR; TCRdb stores just in-frame clones and leaves some out. Of about 54,000 clones in the sample, around four fifths were seen once. Antigens of these TCRs are unknown. Specimen: PBMCs, collected from a glioma patient whose treatment included an IDH1 peptide vaccine. Receptors originate from a woman aged 18-30 years with glioma.

The V and J genes are TRBV19 and TRBJ1-1, with D maybe TRBD1 (5 bases). The CDR3 has 13 residues. V was trimmed by 6 bases and J by 1 base, leaving 9 bases between them. The germline CDR1 and CDR2 sequences are LNHDA and SQIVND (reference sequence). This CDR3 reads CASSRQRNTEAFF. The CDR3 nucleotides are TGTGCCAGTAGCCGACAGAGGAACACTGAAGCTTTCTTT.

The genes are TRBV6-6 and TRBJ2-2; D is unclear. There are 15 residues in the CDR3. The germline V and J ends were trimmed by 7 bases and 6 bases, with 18 bases remaining between them. Germline V gene data show CDR1 as MNHNY and CDR2 as SVGAGI (reference sequence). CDR3 DNA sequence: TGTGCCAGCATAGTCCGACCGACCTCACCCGGGGAGCTGTTTTTT. This gives the protein CASIVRPTSPGELFF.

The rearrangement joins TRBV5-4 to TRBJ2-3; D unclear. The CDR3 runs to 13 residues. The V end was cut by 2 bases, the J end by 2 bases, with 6 bases between. Looked up from germline, CDR1 is SGHNT and CDR2 is YYREEE (reference sequence). This CDR3 is CASSFSITDTQYF. CDR3 nucleotides: TGTGCCAGCAGCTTTTCCATCACAGATACGCAGTATTTT.

This clone was seen a single time. The genes are TRBV5-4 and TRBJ2-5; TRBD2 aligns across 7 bases. The CDR3 totals 14 residues. V shed 4 bases and J 4 bases; nucleotides not matched to a gene: 7. The V gene's germline CDR1 is SGHNT and CDR2 YYREEE (reference sequence). CDR3 DNA sequence: TGTGCCAGCAGCCGCGGGACTACAGTAGAGACCCAGTACTTC. Protein sequence: CASSRGTTVETQYF.

The chain recombines TRBV30 with TRBJ2-3, with 8 nucleotides matching TRBD1. Germline assignment: CDR1 GTSNPN and CDR2 SVGIG (reference sequence). V lost 2 bases and J lost 2; bases outside the gene matches: 6. The CDR3 length is 15 residues. The CDR3 nucleotides read TGTGCCTGGAGTAAAGTGACAGGGGACACAGATACGCAGTATTTT. Translated, it gives CAWSKVTGDTDTQYF.

The chain links TRBV11-3 to TRBJ2-1; possible D gene TRBD2, 6 bases. The CDR3 length is 15 residues. Germline V CDR1 and CDR2: SGHNT, YENEEA. V was clipped by 1 base and J by 4 bases, with 11 bases between them. CDR3: CASSLAGGVYNEQFF. CDR3 bases: TGTGCCAGCAGCTTAGCCGGCGGGGTATACAATGAGCAGTTCTTC.

This chain connects TRBV7-8 to TRBJ1-5; D is perhaps TRBD1 (6 bases). Per germline, CDR1 SGHVS and CDR2 FQNEAQ. The V end lost 2 bases, the J end lost 1 base, and 15 bases lay between the germline ends. The CDR3 length is 17 residues. Written as DNA, the CDR3 is TGTGCCAGCAGCTTAAGTGGGGCGGGGGGCAGCAATCAGCCCCAGCATTTT. This sequence encodes CASSLSGAGGSNQPQHF.

The V call is TRBV7-6, the J call TRBJ2-5, with 10 bases fitting TRBD1. The V gene end was trimmed by 1 base and the J gene end by 2 bases; junction bases not matched to a gene: 4. This CDR3 spans 16 amino acids. The germline V gene encodes CDR1 SGHVS and CDR2 FNYEAQ. CDR3 DNA sequence: TGTGCCAGCAGCTTAGTGGACAGGGGGGGGCAAGAGACCCAGTACTTC. Translating gives CASSLVDRGGQETQYF.

The gene calls are TRBV7-2 and TRBJ2-5, with no clear D. The CDR3 totals 13 residues. Germline V gene lookup returns CDR1 SGHTA and CDR2 FQGNSA. Trimming removed 5 bases at V and 5 bases at J, with 12 bases between. The chain's CDR3 is CASSPDWSETQYF. Here the CDR3 DNA reads TGTGCCAGCAGCCCCGACTGGTCGGAGACCCAGTACTTC.

This sequence joins TRBV20-1 and TRBJ2-7; D is undetermined. This CDR3 is 11 amino acids long. Germline-derived CDR1 and CDR2 are DFQATT and SNEGSKA (reference sequence). Trimming took 2 bases from V and 2 from J, leaving 4 bases between them. CDR3 in amino acids: CSARKTYEQYF. The CDR3 bases are TGCAGTGCTAGAAAAACCTACGAGCAGTACTTC.

V gene TRBV5-5 combines with J gene TRBJ2-7, with unresolved D. V was pared by 7 bases and J by 6 bases, with 20 bases between. Germline assignment: CDR1 SGHKS and CDR2 YYEKEE (reference sequence). This CDR3 has 14 amino acids. Here the CDR3 reads CASGLVGSVPEQYF. The CDR3 DNA sequence: TGTGCCAGCGGGTTAGTAGGGTCCGTCCCCGAGCAGTACTTC.

The chain uses TRBV5-1 and TRBJ2-5; tentatively, D is TRBD1 or TRBD2 (5 bases each). The CDR3 has 14 amino acids. V was pared by 1 base and J by 4 bases, with 11 bases between. Germline V gives CDR1 SGHRS, CDR2 YFSETQ. The CDR3 DNA follows: TGCGCCAGCAGCTTGCGGGACCGGGCAGAGACCCAGTACTTC. This sequence encodes CASSLRDRAETQYF.

This clone was seen a few times. J is TRBJ1-1 and V is TRBV30; 9 nucleotides agree with TRBD1. Germline assignment: CDR1 GTSNPN and CDR2 SVGIG (reference sequence). The CDR3 contains 13 residues. V dropped 5 bases and J dropped 0; count of bases not matched to a gene: 1. CDR3 nucleotide sequence: TGTGCCTGGGGACAGGGGATGAACACTGAAGCTTTCTTT. It yields the protein CAWGQGMNTEAFF.

Concerning this clone: One end of the junction fails to match germline, which may point to a read error. This chain joins TRBV28 and TRBJ1-4; 11 positions match TRBD1. This CDR3 comprises 13 residues. Germline CDR1 reads MDHEN; CDR2 reads SYDVKM. CDR3 amino acids: CASSPHQRGQGVF. The CDR3 DNA reads TGTGCCAGCAGTCCCCATCAACGGGGACAGGGGGTTTTT.

The chain links TRBV5-5 to TRBJ2-3; D is perhaps TRBD1 (7 bases). The V end lost 4 bases, the J end lost 3 bases, and 15 bases lay between the germline ends. This CDR3 region has 15 residues. Germline V gives CDR1 SGHKS, CDR2 YYEKEE (reference sequence). The CDR3 is CASSPGDRVTDTQYF. DNA for the CDR3: TGTGCCAGCAGCCCGGGAGACAGGGTAACAGATACGCAGTATTTT.

This clone was seen a few times. The chain recombines TRBV6-1 with TRBJ1-2; D gene uncertain. Trimming stripped 7 bases from V and 0 bases from J, with 9 bases between. Germline assignment: CDR1 MNHNS and CDR2 SASEGT. The CDR3 is made up of 13 amino acids. This CDR3 is CASTGGPNYGYTF. The CDR3 nucleotides read TGTGCCAGCACGGGAGGGCCTAACTATGGCTACACCTTC.

The chain links TRBV7-9 to TRBJ1-1; D not certain. V shed 1 base and J shed 5 bases, with 20 bases lying between them. The CDR3 has 17 amino acids. Germline V lookup: CDR1 SEHNR, CDR2 FQNEAQ (reference sequence). CDR3 DNA: TGTGCCAGCAGCTTAGTGGTGGGTGAGTCCTGGAGGACTGAAGCTTTCTTT. As protein: CASSLVVGESWRTEAFF.

The chain employs TRBV2 and TRBJ2-2, with D perhaps matching TRBD1 (6 bases). From germline, CDR1 is SNHLY and CDR2 FYNNEI. CDR3 length: 11 residues. V gave up 8 bases and J gave up 6 bases, with 7 bases separating them. CDR3 in amino acids: CASGQSGELFF. CDR3 coding DNA: TGTGCCAGCGGACAGTCCGGGGAGCTGTTTTTT.

The rearrangement uses TRBV5-1 and TRBJ1-2; D gene ambiguous. The CDR3 extends over 14 amino acids. V was trimmed by 0 bases and J by 8 bases, leaving 14 bases between them. CDR1 is SGHRS, CDR2 YFSETQ, per germline. The DNA for the CDR3 is TGCGCCAGCAGCTTGGGGACGGCCTCCTGGGGCTACACCTTC. Protein sequence: CASSLGTASWGYTF.